A selection of T cell receptor beta chains follows, all from one sample in a study of T cell repertoires in cytomegalovirus infection. TCRdb redid the calling of the reads with MiXCR, one entry per CDR3 protein. Among about 130,000 distinct CDR3 sequences listed, approximately 9.2% were seen once. Specimen: PBMCs. Source of these receptors: a human donor in good health (CMV status not recorded). Some clones in this sample may be carry-over from other donors' samples. Each CDR3 is given with its conserved first and last residue. Each record gives: clone size, J gene, V gene, D gene, CDR3 DNA, CDR3 protein. A D gene is named only where the DNA matches it firmly. Size is stated for part of the rows, as once, few or many counts, or as a class when the clone is expanded.

clone size: many; J gene: TRBJ1-2; V gene: TRBV7-2; D gene: TRBD1; CDR3 DNA: TGTGCCAGCAGCTCCCGACAGGGGGCGCATGACTATGGCTACACCTTC; CDR3 protein: CASSSRQGAHDYGYTF
clone size: many; J gene: TRBJ1-5; V gene: TRBV28; D gene: .; CDR3 DNA: TGTGCCAGCAGTTTGGGAGGGAGAGGGAGCCAGCCCCAGCATTTT; CDR3 protein: CASSLGGRGSQPQHF
clone size: .; J gene: TRBJ1-1; V gene: TRBV18; D gene: .; CDR3 DNA: TGTGCCAGCTCACCTCCCGCAGGGGCGGGCACTGAAGCTTTCTTT; CDR3 protein: CASSPPAGAGTEAFF
clone size: few; J gene: TRBJ2-2; V gene: TRBV14; D gene: .; CDR3 DNA: TGTGCCACCTCACCCTTCGGTGACGGGGAGCTGTTTTTT; CDR3 protein: CATSPFGDGELFF
clone size: many; J gene: TRBJ1-1; V gene: TRBV7-8; D gene: TRBD1; CDR3 DNA: TGTGCCAGCAGCAAGCCGGGACAGAAGAACACTGAAGCTTTCTTT; CDR3 protein: CASSKPGQKNTEAFF
clone size: few; J gene: TRBJ2-7; V gene: TRBV9; D gene: .; CDR3 DNA: TGTGCCAGCAGTGGGACCCAGGGCTACGAGCAGTACTTC; CDR3 protein: CASSGTQGYEQYF
clone size: many; J gene: TRBJ2-5; V gene: TRBV6-1; D gene: .; CDR3 DNA: TGTGCCAGCAGTGGCGGTCAGGGGGGGGAGACCCAGTACTTC; CDR3 protein: CASSGGQGGETQYF
clone size: .; J gene: TRBJ1-1; V gene: TRBV29-1; D gene: TRBD1; CDR3 DNA: TGCAGCGTTGACAGGGGGGGGGAGTATGCTTTCTTT; CDR3 protein: CSVDRGGEYAFF
clone size: many; J gene: TRBJ2-2; V gene: TRBV7-3; D gene: .; CDR3 DNA: TGTGCCAGCAGCTTAACGTTGGACACCGGGGAGCTGTTTTTT; CDR3 protein: CASSLTLDTGELFF
clone size: many; J gene: TRBJ2-3; V gene: TRBV28; D gene: .; CDR3 DNA: TGTGCCAGCGACGCCGGGGGTGGTTCAGATACGCAGTATTTT; CDR3 protein: CASDAGGGSDTQYF
clone size: many; J gene: TRBJ2-3; V gene: TRBV14; D gene: .; CDR3 DNA: TGTGCCAGCAGCCAAATTGAGCCCCGGGGGACGCAGTATTTT; CDR3 protein: CASSQIEPRGTQYF
clone size: many; J gene: TRBJ1-2; V gene: TRBV7-2; D gene: .; CDR3 DNA: TGTGCCAGCAGAGAGGGGGGTTCTAACTATGGCTACACCTTC; CDR3 protein: CASREGGSNYGYTF
clone size: many; J gene: TRBJ1-5; V gene: TRBV28; D gene: TRBD1; CDR3 DNA: TGTGCCAGCAGGTTACGGGACAGGGGCATCCAGCATTTT; CDR3 protein: CASRLRDRGIQHF
clone size: .; J gene: TRBJ1-2; V gene: TRBV20-1; D gene: .; CDR3 DNA: TGCAGTGCTAGAGGGGGTGGGCTACCTGGCTACACCTTC; CDR3 protein: CSARGGGLPGYTF
clone size: many; J gene: TRBJ1-4; V gene: TRBV28; D gene: .; CDR3 DNA: TGTGCCAGCAGCCCGCGGGGTCGCGAAAAACTGTTTTTT; CDR3 protein: CASSPRGREKLFF
clone size: many; J gene: TRBJ2-2; V gene: TRBV4-1; D gene: .; CDR3 DNA: TGCGCCAGCAGCCAAGATCGCAGGGGCCCCCACGGGGAGCTGTTTTTT; CDR3 protein: CASSQDRRGPHGELFF
clone size: many; J gene: TRBJ1-2; V gene: TRBV7-2; D gene: .; CDR3 DNA: TGTGCCAGCAGCTTGGGTTCTAGTGGAAGTGGCTACACCTTC; CDR3 protein: CASSLGSSGSGYTF
clone size: many; J gene: TRBJ1-6; V gene: TRBV4-1; D gene: TRBD1; CDR3 DNA: TGTGCCAGCAGCCAAGAGGGGGCGGTTAATTCACCCCTCCACTTT; CDR3 protein: CASSQEGAVNSPLHF
clone size: .; J gene: TRBJ2-1; V gene: TRBV29-1; D gene: TRBD1; CDR3 DNA: TGCAGCGTTAGACAGGGGGCCGATGAGCAGTTCTTC; CDR3 protein: CSVRQGADEQFF
clone size: many; J gene: TRBJ2-1; V gene: TRBV7-9; D gene: TRBD2; CDR3 DNA: TGTGCCAGCAGCTCATCCGGGACTAGCGGGGGGGCGTACTACAATGAGCAGTTCTTC; CDR3 protein: CASSSSGTSGGAYYNEQFF
clone size: many; J gene: TRBJ2-2; V gene: TRBV11-2; D gene: .; CDR3 DNA: TGTGCCAGCAGCCCGGGTGTGAACACCGGGGAGCTGTTTTTT; CDR3 protein: CASSPGVNTGELFF
clone size: many; J gene: TRBJ1-1; V gene: TRBV4-2; D gene: TRBD1; CDR3 DNA: TGTGCCAGCAGCCAGGCTTCGGGGACAGGGGTTACTGAAGCTTTCTTT; CDR3 protein: CASSQASGTGVTEAFF
clone size: many; J gene: TRBJ2-7; V gene: TRBV28; D gene: .; CDR3 DNA: TGTGCCAGCAGCATGACGGGACATCGCTACGAGCAGTACTTC; CDR3 protein: CASSMTGHRYEQYF
clone size: many; J gene: TRBJ2-4; V gene: TRBV7-2; D gene: .; CDR3 DNA: TGTGCCAGCAGCCCCCGCGTAGCCAAAAACATTCAGTACTTC; CDR3 protein: CASSPRVAKNIQYF
clone size: many; J gene: TRBJ1-1; V gene: TRBV28; D gene: .; CDR3 DNA: TGTGCCAGCAGTAATGAGGGGAACACTGAAGCTTTCTTT; CDR3 protein: CASSNEGNTEAFF
clone size: many; J gene: TRBJ1-2; V gene: TRBV12-3/TRBV12-4; D gene: TRBD1; CDR3 DNA: TGTGCCAGCAGAGGGACAGGCCTGAACTATGGCTACACCTTC; CDR3 protein: CASRGTGLNYGYTF
clone size: many; J gene: TRBJ2-7; V gene: TRBV27; D gene: TRBD1; CDR3 DNA: TGTGCCAGCAGTTCGACAGGGAACGAGCAGTACTTC; CDR3 protein: CASSSTGNEQYF
clone size: many; J gene: TRBJ1-2; V gene: TRBV7-2; D gene: TRBD1; CDR3 DNA: TGTGCCAGCAGCCTGGGACAGGGAAGGGCCTATGGCTACACCTTC; CDR3 protein: CASSLGQGRAYGYTF
clone size: many; J gene: TRBJ1-2; V gene: TRBV6-5; D gene: .; CDR3 DNA: TGTGCCAGCAGTTACGCCCCACGCTATGGCTACACCTTC; CDR3 protein: CASSYAPRYGYTF
clone size: many; J gene: TRBJ1-1; V gene: TRBV12-3/TRBV12-4; D gene: TRBD1; CDR3 DNA: TGTGCCAGCAGTTCACAGGGGCAACTGAACACTGAAGCTTTCTTT; CDR3 protein: CASSSQGQLNTEAFF
clone size: many; J gene: TRBJ1-1; V gene: TRBV28; D gene: .; CDR3 DNA: TGTGCCAGCAGTTCCGCCACGAGGGTGGGGACTGAAGCTTTCTTT; CDR3 protein: CASSSATRVGTEAFF
clone size: many; J gene: TRBJ1-1; V gene: TRBV7-9; D gene: .; CDR3 DNA: TGTGCCAGCAGCTTAGCAGCCGGGACGGCTGAAGCTTTCTTT; CDR3 protein: CASSLAAGTAEAFF
clone size: many; J gene: TRBJ2-3; V gene: TRBV12-3/TRBV12-4; D gene: TRBD2; CDR3 DNA: TGTGCCAGCAGTTTCCCGACTAGCGGGGGGGCAGATACGCAGTATTTT; CDR3 protein: CASSFPTSGGADTQYF
clone size: .; J gene: TRBJ2-1; V gene: TRBV29-1; D gene: .; CDR3 DNA: TGCAGCGTCGACAACCCGACAAATGAGCAGTTCTTC; CDR3 protein: CSVDNPTNEQFF
clone size: many; J gene: TRBJ2-3; V gene: TRBV7-2; D gene: TRBD2; CDR3 DNA: TGTGCCAGCAGCTCCTTCTGGCGGGGGGGGTCCGATACGCAGTATTTT; CDR3 protein: CASSSFWRGGSDTQYF
clone size: few; J gene: TRBJ2-1; V gene: TRBV28; D gene: TRBD1; CDR3 DNA: TGTGCCAGCAGTTTAGAGGGGACAGCTAACAATGAGCAGTTCTTC; CDR3 protein: CASSLEGTANNEQFF
clone size: few; J gene: TRBJ2-1; V gene: TRBV28; D gene: .; CDR3 DNA: TGTGCCAGCAGTCTACTAGGCTCCTACAATGAGCAGTTCTTC; CDR3 protein: CASSLLGSYNEQFF
clone size: many; J gene: TRBJ1-1; V gene: TRBV23-1; D gene: .; CDR3 DNA: TGCGCCAGCTGGCCATCAGGGGAAAAGATCGGCACTGAAGCTTTCTTT; CDR3 protein: CASWPSGEKIGTEAFF
clone size: few; J gene: TRBJ2-1; V gene: TRBV19; D gene: TRBD2; CDR3 DNA: TGTGCCAGTGTAGGTCCCCCGGGACTAGCGGGGACCAGCTCCTACAATGAGCAGTTCTTC; CDR3 protein: CASVGPPGLAGTSSYNEQFF
clone size: few; J gene: TRBJ2-5; V gene: TRBV3-1; D gene: .; CDR3 DNA: TGTGCCAGCAGCCAGGGGGACACCCAAGAGACCCAGTACTTC; CDR3 protein: CASSQGDTQETQYF
clone size: .; J gene: TRBJ2-1; V gene: TRBV5-1; D gene: TRBD2; CDR3 DNA: TGCGCCAGCAGCCCCGAAGGGACTAGAGTCTACAATGAGCAGTTCTTC; CDR3 protein: CASSPEGTRVYNEQFF
clone size: many; J gene: TRBJ1-1; V gene: TRBV7-2; D gene: .; CDR3 DNA: TGTGCCAGCAGCTTTCCGCCGACAGGAGCCAACACTGAAGCTTTCTTT; CDR3 protein: CASSFPPTGANTEAFF
clone size: few; J gene: TRBJ2-1; V gene: TRBV19; D gene: .; CDR3 DNA: TGTGCCAGTAGTATCTTGGGCAGTCTCAATGAGCAGTTCTTC; CDR3 protein: CASSILGSLNEQFF
clone size: many; J gene: TRBJ1-1; V gene: TRBV2; D gene: .; CDR3 DNA: TGTGCCAGCAGTGTAGACACTGAAGCTTTCTTT; CDR3 protein: CASSVDTEAFF
clone size: many; J gene: TRBJ1-5; V gene: TRBV7-9; D gene: .; CDR3 DNA: TGTGCCAGCAGCTTAGGAGGGCTTGGAAGTCAGCCCCAGCATTTT; CDR3 protein: CASSLGGLGSQPQHF
clone size: once; J gene: TRBJ2-5; V gene: TRBV28; D gene: .; CDR3 DNA: TGTGCCAGCAGTTTATCCACTGGCAGGCAGGAGTACTTC; CDR3 protein: CASSLSTGRQEYF
clone size: many; J gene: TRBJ1-1; V gene: TRBV6-6; D gene: .; CDR3 DNA: TGTGCCGGGACCGGGGCCTGGGAGGATGAAGCTTTCTTT; CDR3 protein: CAGTGAWEDEAFF
clone size: many; J gene: TRBJ1-5; V gene: TRBV27; D gene: .; CDR3 DNA: TGTGCCAGCAGTCCATTACAGGTTAGCAATCAGCCCCAGCATTTT; CDR3 protein: CASSPLQVSNQPQHF
clone size: many; J gene: TRBJ1-2; V gene: TRBV7-2; D gene: .; CDR3 DNA: TGTGCCAGCAGCTCGGGACTCCCATATGGCTACACCTTC; CDR3 protein: CASSSGLPYGYTF
clone size: many; J gene: TRBJ2-7; V gene: TRBV2; D gene: TRBD2; CDR3 DNA: TGTGCCAGCAGGTTCGGGACTAGCGGGGGGAGCTACGAGCAGTACTTC; CDR3 protein: CASRFGTSGGSYEQYF
clone size: many; J gene: TRBJ1-1; V gene: TRBV4-1; D gene: .; CDR3 DNA: TGCGCCAGCAGCCCGAAAATGACCACTGAAGCTTTCTTT; CDR3 protein: CASSPKMTTEAFF
clone size: few; J gene: TRBJ1-6; V gene: TRBV30; D gene: .; CDR3 DNA: TGTGCCTGGAGTGTTTGGGATAATAATTCACCCCTCCACTTT; CDR3 protein: CAWSVWDNNSPLHF
clone size: .; J gene: TRBJ1-4; V gene: TRBV5-1; D gene: .; CDR3 DNA: TGCGCCAGCAGCTTGGTACCCAGGGCAGCAGGGGAAAAACTGTTTTTT; CDR3 protein: CASSLVPRAAGEKLFF
clone size: many; J gene: TRBJ2-1; V gene: TRBV6-5; D gene: .; CDR3 DNA: TGTGCCAGCAGTTACCAACTAGCAGAGGCGAGGGAGCAGTTCTTC; CDR3 protein: CASSYQLAEAREQFF
clone size: .; J gene: TRBJ1-2; V gene: TRBV27; D gene: .; CDR3 DNA: TGTGCCAGCAGCTTCAGGGTTTCTAGTGGCTACACCTTC; CDR3 protein: CASSFRVSSGYTF
clone size: many; J gene: TRBJ2-1; V gene: TRBV7-6; D gene: .; CDR3 DNA: TGTGCCAGCAGCTTAGAAGCGATTGCCTACAATGAGCAGTTCTTC; CDR3 protein: CASSLEAIAYNEQFF
clone size: many; J gene: TRBJ1-1; V gene: TRBV12-3/TRBV12-4; D gene: .; CDR3 DNA: TGTGCCAGCAGACCCCCCGAGGGAACTGAAGCTTTCTTT; CDR3 protein: CASRPPEGTEAFF
clone size: many; J gene: TRBJ1-1; V gene: TRBV11-2; D gene: TRBD1; CDR3 DNA: TGTGCCAGCAGCTTAGATCAGGGGGCAGGTGAAGCTTTCTTT; CDR3 protein: CASSLDQGAGEAFF
clone size: few; J gene: TRBJ2-3; V gene: TRBV4-1; D gene: .; CDR3 DNA: TGCGCCAGCAGCCAAGGGCAGTCGGATACGCAGTATTTT; CDR3 protein: CASSQGQSDTQYF